Below are 13 T cell receptor beta chains sequenced from a single sample in a study of identical twins. From the 5' RACE reads, TCRdb called clonotypes with MiXCR, one entry per CDR3 protein. The repertoire holds 150,000 or so distinct CDR3 sequences, with 3% to 4.5% as singletons. Sequences were obtained from memory T cells sorted from blood. These receptors all stem from a young man in good health.

The gene calls are TRBV18 and TRBJ2-5; D ambiguous. The germline gives CDR1 KGHSH, CDR2 LQKENI. The CDR3 contains 14 residues. Trimming left V 3 bases short and J 0 bases short, with 8 bases between. The CDR3 coding sequence is TGTGCCAGCTCACCCCTCAACCACCAAGAGACCCAGTACTTC. Translation: CASSPLNHQETQYF.

This clonotype was detected many times. The rearrangement uses TRBV5-1 and TRBJ2-7; the D is unclear. Germline assignment: CDR1 SGHRS and CDR2 YFSETQ. This CDR3 has 12 residues. Trimming stripped 4 bases from V and 3 bases from J, with 8 bases between. The CDR3 here is CASSADGYEQYV. The CDR3 bases are TGCGCCAGCAGCGCGGACGGCTACGAGCAGTACGTC.

This clonotype appeared many times. The chain links TRBV6-2 or TRBV6-3 to TRBJ2-3; D is unclear. V lost 6 bases and J lost 2, with 6 bases in between. This CDR3 has 12 residues. Germline CDR1 reads MNHEY; CDR2 reads SVGEGT. CDR3 region: CASRTTTDTQYF. The CDR3 DNA follows: TGTGCCAGCAGGACGACCACAGATACGCAGTATTTT.

This clonotype was seen many times. This rearrangement joins TRBV10-3 to TRBJ2-7; possibly TRBD1 or TRBD2 for D (5 bases each). Germline V gene lookup returns CDR1 ENHRY and CDR2 SYGVKD. The V and J ends lost 8 bases and 0 bases respectively, with 8 bases between them. The length of the CDR3 is 12 residues. CDR3: CAISGHSYEQYF. CDR3 in DNA: TGTGCCATCTCGGGGCACTCCTACGAGCAGTACTTC.

This clonotype appeared many times. V usage is TRBV20-1 and J usage is TRBJ2-3; 14 nucleotides agree with TRBD2. This CDR3 spans 15 amino acids. Germline CDR1 and CDR2: DFQATT and SNEGSKA (reference sequence). J gave up 7 bases and V 6 bases, and 9 bases lay outside the gene matches. The CDR3 sequence is CSAQPGLAGGHTQYF. CDR3 bases: TGCAGTGCGCAGCCAGGACTAGCGGGAGGACATACGCAGTATTTT.

This clonotype was recorded at least ten times. The V call is TRBV7-9, the J call TRBJ2-1, with 12 bases identical to TRBD1. V lost 5 bases, J lost 6 bases, and 5 bases stayed unmatched. The CDR3 consists of 15 residues. CDR1 and CDR2 from the germline V gene are SEHNR and FQNEAQ (reference sequence). The CDR3 sequence: CASSRGQGAPNEQFF. CDR3 nucleotides: TGTGCCAGCAGCCGGGGACAGGGGGCTCCCAATGAGCAGTTCTTC.

This clonotype has ten or more counts. The J gene is TRBJ1-5, the V gene TRBV10-3; TRBD1 is a possible D gene (6 bases). This CDR3 contains 13 residues. The germline V and J ends were trimmed by 6 bases and 4 bases, with 10 bases remaining between them. Germline loops: CDR1 ENHRY, CDR2 SYGVKD. The CDR3 reads CAISRTDNQPQHF. The CDR3 nucleotides are TGTGCCATCAGCCGGACAGATAATCAGCCCCAGCATTTT.

This clonotype was observed many times. The V call is TRBV2, the J call TRBJ2-6; tentative D call: TRBD1 (5 bases). Germline assignment: CDR1 SNHLY and CDR2 FYNNEI. The ends were cut back, 8 bases at V and 0 bases at J, with 11 bases in the middle. There are 15 residues in the CDR3. Here the CDR3 DNA reads TGTGCCAGCTCACGACAGAGCTCTGGGGCCAACGTCCTGACTTTC. It is translated as CASSRQSSGANVLTF.

The sample holds many counts of this clonotype. The rearrangement links TRBV4-3 to TRBJ2-2; D unclear. Trimming pared 4 bases from V and 5 bases from J, leaving 8 bases between. This CDR3 is 13 amino acids long. Germline V gene data show CDR1 as LGHNA and CDR2 as YSLEER. The CDR3, as DNA: TGCGCCAGCAGCCGTGGTTTGACCGGGGAGCTGTTTTTT. It specifies CASSRGLTGELFF.

This clonotype was counted at least ten times. This chain connects TRBV5-1 to TRBJ1-4; tentative D call: TRBD1 (5 bases). This CDR3 is built from 12 residues. The V gene's germline CDR1 is SGHRS and CDR2 YFSETQ. With 1 base removed from V and 8 bases from J, the gap between germline ends came to 6 bases. CDR3 DNA: TGCGCCAGCAGCTTGCAGGGAGAAAAACTGTTTTTT. This encodes CASSLQGEKLFF.

This clonotype was found many times. This chain uses TRBV5-1 with TRBJ2-3; 7 positions match TRBD2. Germline V gene lookup returns CDR1 SGHRS and CDR2 YFSETQ. The V segment lost 2 bases and the J segment 6 bases; nucleotides outside the gene matches: 15. The CDR3 runs to 17 residues. The CDR3 coding sequence is TGCGCCAGCAGCTTACAGCCCTCTTCTGGGGGGGGGGATACGCAGTATTTT. It encodes CASSLQPSSGGGDTQYF.

This clonotype has a count of ten or more. The rearrangement uses TRBV12-3 or TRBV12-4 and TRBJ2-2; no clear D. The ends were cut back, 7 bases at V and 6 bases at J, with 9 bases in the middle. CDR3 size: 12 residues. In DNA form, the CDR3 reads TGTGCCAGCATTACACCTCCCGGGGAGCTGTTTTTT. Protein product: CASITPPGELFF.

This clonotype was observed many times. The CDR3 reads CASQELPTNEKLFF. The CDR3 coding sequence is TGTGCCTCCCAGGAATTACCAACTAATGAAAAACTGTTTTTT. The chain uses TRBV10-3 and TRBJ1-4, with unresolved D. Germline V gives CDR1 ENHRY, CDR2 SYGVKD. The CDR3 sequence is 14 residues long. V lost 11 bases, J lost 0 bases, and 13 bases lay in between.